This TCR beta chain was identified during a study of graft-versus-host responses after intestinal transplantation. Across the study: Following induction with anti-thymocyte globulin, all recipients were given tacrolimus and steroids for two to three years.

Germline values: CDR1 GTSNPN, CDR2 SVGIG (reference sequence). V was trimmed by 0 bases and J by 7 bases, leaving 6 bases between them. This CDR3 is 11 amino acids long. Using immunoSEQ multiplex PCR, the repertoire was profiled, and TCRdb retains in-frame clones only, with some absent. The table has under 45,000 clones, roughly 91% seen once. This sample comprised PBMCs, obtained around 280 days after transplant. This TCR derives from a human patient who received an intestinal transplant, so some T cells may come from the graft donor. The chain employs TRBV30 and TRBJ1-2, with D unresolved. The CDR3 DNA sequence: TGTGCCTGGAGTGTAACGGCTGGCTACACCTTC. It encodes CAWSVTAGYTF.